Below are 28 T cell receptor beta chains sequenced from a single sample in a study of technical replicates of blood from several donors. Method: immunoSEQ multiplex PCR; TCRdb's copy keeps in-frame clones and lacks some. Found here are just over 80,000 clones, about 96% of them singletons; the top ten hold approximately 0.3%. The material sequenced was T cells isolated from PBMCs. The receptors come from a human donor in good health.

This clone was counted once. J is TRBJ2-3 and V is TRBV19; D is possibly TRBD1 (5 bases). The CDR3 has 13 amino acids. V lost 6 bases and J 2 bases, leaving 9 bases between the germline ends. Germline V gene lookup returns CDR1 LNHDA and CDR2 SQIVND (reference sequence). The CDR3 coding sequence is TGTGCCAGTAGGGCGGACACCACAGATACGCAGTATTTT. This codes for CASRADTTDTQYF.

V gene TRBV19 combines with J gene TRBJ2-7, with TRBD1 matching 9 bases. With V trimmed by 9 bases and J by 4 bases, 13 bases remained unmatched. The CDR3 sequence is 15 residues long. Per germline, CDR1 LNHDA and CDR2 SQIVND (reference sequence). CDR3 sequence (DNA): TGTGCCAGCCAAACCGGGACAGGGTACCCATACGAGCAGTACTTC. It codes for CASQTGTGYPYEQYF.

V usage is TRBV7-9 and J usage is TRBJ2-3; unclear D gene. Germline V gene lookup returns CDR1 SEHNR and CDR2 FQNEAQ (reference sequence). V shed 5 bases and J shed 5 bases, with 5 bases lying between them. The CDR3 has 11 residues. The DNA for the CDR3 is TGTGCCAGCAGCATCGTAGATACGCAGTATTTT. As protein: CASSIVDTQYF.

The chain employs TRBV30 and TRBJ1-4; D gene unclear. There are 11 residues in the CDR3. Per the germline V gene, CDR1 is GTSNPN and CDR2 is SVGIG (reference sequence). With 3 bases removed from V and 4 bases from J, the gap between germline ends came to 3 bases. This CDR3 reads CAWSLNEKLFF. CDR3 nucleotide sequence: TGTGCCTGGAGCCTTAATGAAAAACTGTTTTTT.

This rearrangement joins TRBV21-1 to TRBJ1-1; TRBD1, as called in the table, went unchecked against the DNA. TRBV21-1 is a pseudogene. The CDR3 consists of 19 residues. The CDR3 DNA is TGTGCCAACAGAACAGGGACAGGGGCGCAGGCCTTGGGTTTCACTGAAGCTTTCTTT. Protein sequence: CANRTGTGAQALGFTEAFF.

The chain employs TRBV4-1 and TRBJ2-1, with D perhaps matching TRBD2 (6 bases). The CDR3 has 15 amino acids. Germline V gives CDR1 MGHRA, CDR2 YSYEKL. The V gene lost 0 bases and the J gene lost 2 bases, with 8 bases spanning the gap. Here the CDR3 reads CASSQDRGAYNEQFF. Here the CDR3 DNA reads TGCGCCAGCAGCCAAGATCGCGGGGCCTACAATGAGCAGTTCTTC.

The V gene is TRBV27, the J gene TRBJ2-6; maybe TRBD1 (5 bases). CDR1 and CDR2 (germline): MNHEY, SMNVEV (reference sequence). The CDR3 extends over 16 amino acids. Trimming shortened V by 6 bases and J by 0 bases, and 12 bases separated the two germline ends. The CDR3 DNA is TGTGCCAGCAGACCCCAGGGCAACTCTGGGGCCAACGTCCTGACTTTC. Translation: CASRPQGNSGANVLTF. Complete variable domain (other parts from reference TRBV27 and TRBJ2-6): EAQVTQNPRYLITVTGKKLTVTCSQNMNHEYMSWYRQDPGLGLRQIYYSMNVEVTDKGDVPEGYKVSRKEKRNFPLILESPSPNQTSLYFCASRPQGNSGANVLTFGAGSRLTVL.

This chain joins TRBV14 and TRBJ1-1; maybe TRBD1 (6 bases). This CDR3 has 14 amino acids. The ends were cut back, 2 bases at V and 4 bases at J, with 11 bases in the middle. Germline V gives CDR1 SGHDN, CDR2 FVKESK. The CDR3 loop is CASSQTRGSTEAFF. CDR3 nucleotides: TGTGCCAGCAGCCAAACTAGGGGGAGCACTGAAGCTTTCTTT.

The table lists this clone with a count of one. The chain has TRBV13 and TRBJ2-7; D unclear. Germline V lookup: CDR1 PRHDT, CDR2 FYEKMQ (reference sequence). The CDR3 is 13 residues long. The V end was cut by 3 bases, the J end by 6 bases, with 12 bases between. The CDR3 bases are TGTGCCAGCAGCTTGGTGCGAGGCTCCGAGCAGTACTTC. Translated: CASSLVRGSEQYF.

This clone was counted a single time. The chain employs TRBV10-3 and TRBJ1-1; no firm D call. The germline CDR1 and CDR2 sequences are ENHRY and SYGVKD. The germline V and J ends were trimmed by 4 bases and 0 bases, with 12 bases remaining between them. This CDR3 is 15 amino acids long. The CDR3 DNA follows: TGTGCCATCAGTGTAACCAGTATCATGAACACTGAAGCTTTCTTT. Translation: CAISVTSIMNTEAFF.

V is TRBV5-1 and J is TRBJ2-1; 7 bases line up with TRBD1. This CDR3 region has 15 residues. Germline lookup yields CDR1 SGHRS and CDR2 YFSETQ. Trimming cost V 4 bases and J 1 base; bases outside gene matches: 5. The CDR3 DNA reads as TGCGCCAGCAGCGTTGCAGGGGGATCCTACAATGAGCAGTTCTTC. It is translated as CASSVAGGSYNEQFF.

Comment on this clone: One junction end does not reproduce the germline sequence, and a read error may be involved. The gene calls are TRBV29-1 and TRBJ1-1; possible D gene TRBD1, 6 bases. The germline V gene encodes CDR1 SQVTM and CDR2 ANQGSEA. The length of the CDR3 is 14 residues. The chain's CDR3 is CSVEGEGGVTEAFF. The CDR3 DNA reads TGCAGCGTAGAAGGGGAGGGGGGGGTCACTGAAGCTTTCTTT.

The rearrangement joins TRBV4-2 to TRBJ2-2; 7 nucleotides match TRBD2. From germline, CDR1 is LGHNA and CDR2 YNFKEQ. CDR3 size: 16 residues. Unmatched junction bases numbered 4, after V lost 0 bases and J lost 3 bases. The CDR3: CASSQDLAGYTGELFF. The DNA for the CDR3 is TGTGCCAGCAGCCAAGATTTAGCGGGCTACACCGGGGAGCTGTTTTTT.

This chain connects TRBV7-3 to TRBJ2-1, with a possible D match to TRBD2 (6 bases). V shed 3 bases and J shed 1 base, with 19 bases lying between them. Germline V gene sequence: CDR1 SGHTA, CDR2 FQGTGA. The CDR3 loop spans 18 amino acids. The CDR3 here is CASSLAPGGVVSYNEQFF. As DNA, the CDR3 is TGTGCCAGCAGCTTGGCTCCCGGAGGGGTAGTTTCCTACAATGAGCAGTTCTTC.

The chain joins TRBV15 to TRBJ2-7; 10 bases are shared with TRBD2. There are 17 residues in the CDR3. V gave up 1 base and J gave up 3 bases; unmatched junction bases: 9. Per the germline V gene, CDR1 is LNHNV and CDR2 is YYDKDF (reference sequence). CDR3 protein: CATSRGLAGDLIYEQYF. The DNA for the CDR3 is TGTGCCACCAGCAGAGGGCTAGCGGGAGATTTAATCTACGAGCAGTACTTC.

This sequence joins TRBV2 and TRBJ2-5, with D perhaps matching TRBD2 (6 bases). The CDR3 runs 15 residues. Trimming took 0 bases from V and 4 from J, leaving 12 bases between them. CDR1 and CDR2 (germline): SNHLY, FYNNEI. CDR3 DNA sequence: TGTGCCAGCAGTGAAGCATCCCGGGGGACAGAGACCCAGTACTTC. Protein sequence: CASSEASRGTETQYF.

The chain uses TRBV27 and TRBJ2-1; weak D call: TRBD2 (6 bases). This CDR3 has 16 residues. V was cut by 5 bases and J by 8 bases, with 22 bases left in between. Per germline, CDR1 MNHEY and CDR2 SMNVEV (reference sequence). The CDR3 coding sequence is TGTGCCAGCAGTCCCCAGCACCCACTAGCTTCGGATGAGCAGTTCTTC. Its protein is CASSPQHPLASDEQFF.

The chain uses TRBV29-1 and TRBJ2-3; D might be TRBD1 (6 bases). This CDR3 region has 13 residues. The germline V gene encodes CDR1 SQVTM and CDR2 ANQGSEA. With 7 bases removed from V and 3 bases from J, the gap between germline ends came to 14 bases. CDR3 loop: CSADSDQTDTQYF. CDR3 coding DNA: TGCAGCGCGGACAGTGATCAAACAGATACGCAGTATTTT.

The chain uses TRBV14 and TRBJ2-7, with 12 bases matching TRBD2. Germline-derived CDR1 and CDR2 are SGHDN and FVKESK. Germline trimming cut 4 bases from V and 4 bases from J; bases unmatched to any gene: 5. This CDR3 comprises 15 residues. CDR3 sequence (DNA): TGTGCCAGCAGCCTCCTAGCGGGAGGGCCATACGAGCAGTACTTC. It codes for CASSLLAGGPYEQYF.

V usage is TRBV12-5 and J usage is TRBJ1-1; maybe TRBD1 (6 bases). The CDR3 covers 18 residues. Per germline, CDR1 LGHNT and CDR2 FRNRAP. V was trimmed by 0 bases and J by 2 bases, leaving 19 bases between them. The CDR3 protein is CASGLVNVWTELNTEAFF. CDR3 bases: TGTGCTAGTGGTTTGGTAAATGTCTGGACAGAACTTAACACTGAAGCTTTCTTT.

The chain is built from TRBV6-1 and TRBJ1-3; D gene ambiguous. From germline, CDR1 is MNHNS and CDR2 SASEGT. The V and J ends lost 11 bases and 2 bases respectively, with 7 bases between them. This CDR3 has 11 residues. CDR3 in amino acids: CAGITGNTIYF. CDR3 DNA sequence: TGTGCCGGCATCACTGGAAACACCATATATTTT.

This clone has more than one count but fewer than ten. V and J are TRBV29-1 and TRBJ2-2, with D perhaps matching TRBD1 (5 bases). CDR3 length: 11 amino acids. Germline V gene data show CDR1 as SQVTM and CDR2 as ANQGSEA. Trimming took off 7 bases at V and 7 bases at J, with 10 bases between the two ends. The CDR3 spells CSGKQVGELFF. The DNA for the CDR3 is TGCAGCGGAAAACAGGTCGGGGAGCTGTTTTTT.

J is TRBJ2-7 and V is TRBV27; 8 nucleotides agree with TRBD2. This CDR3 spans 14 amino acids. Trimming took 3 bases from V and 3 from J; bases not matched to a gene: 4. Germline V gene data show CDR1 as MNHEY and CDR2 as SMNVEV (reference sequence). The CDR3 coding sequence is TGTGCCAGCAGTTTCGGGCTAGCGGGCTACGAGCAGTACTTC. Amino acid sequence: CASSFGLAGYEQYF.

The CDR3, as DNA: TGCAGCGTTGAAGGGAGAAACTCCTACAATGAGCAGTTCTTC. This sequence encodes CSVEGRNSYNEQFF. This sequence joins TRBV29-1 and TRBJ2-1; D unclear. The CDR3 is made up of 14 amino acids. Trimming shortened V by 1 base and J by 0 bases, and 7 bases separated the two germline ends. Per germline, CDR1 SQVTM and CDR2 ANQGSEA.

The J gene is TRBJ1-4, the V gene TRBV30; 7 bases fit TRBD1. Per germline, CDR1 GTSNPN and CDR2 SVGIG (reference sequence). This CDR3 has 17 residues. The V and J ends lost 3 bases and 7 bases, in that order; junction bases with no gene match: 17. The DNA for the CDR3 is TGTGCCTGGAGCCCTTCTAATGGGCTAGGGGGCAGTGAAAAACTGTTTTTT. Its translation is CAWSPSNGLGGSEKLFF.

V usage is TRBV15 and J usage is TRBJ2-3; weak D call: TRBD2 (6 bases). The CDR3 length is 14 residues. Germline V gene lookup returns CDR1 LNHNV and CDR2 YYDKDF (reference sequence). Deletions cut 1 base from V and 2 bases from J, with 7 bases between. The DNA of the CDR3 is TGTGCCACCAGCAGAGGGGGGGTCACAGATACGCAGTATTTT. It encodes CATSRGGVTDTQYF.

CDR3 sequence (DNA): TGCGCCAGCAGCTTGGCCGGACTCTCCAATGAGCAGTTCTTC. Encoded protein: CASSLAGLSNEQFF. The rearrangement links TRBV5-1 to TRBJ2-1, with TRBD2 as a possible D gene (5 bases). The CDR3 extends over 14 amino acids. V was trimmed by 0 bases and J by 6 bases, leaving 10 bases between them. Looked up from germline, CDR1 is SGHRS and CDR2 is YFSETQ.

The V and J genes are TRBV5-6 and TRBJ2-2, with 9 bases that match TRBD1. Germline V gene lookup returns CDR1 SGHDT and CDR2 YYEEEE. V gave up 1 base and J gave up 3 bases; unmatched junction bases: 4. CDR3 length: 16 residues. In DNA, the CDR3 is TGTGCCAGCAGCTTGCCACAGGGGGCAGACACCGGGGAGCTGTTTTTT. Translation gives CASSLPQGADTGELFF. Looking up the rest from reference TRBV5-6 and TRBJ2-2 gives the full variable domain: DAGVTQSPTHLIKTRGQQVTLRCSPKSGHDTVSWYQQALGQGPQFIFQYYEEEERQRGNFPDRFSGHQFPNYSSELNVNALLLGDSALYLCASSLPQGADTGELFFGEGSRLTVL.